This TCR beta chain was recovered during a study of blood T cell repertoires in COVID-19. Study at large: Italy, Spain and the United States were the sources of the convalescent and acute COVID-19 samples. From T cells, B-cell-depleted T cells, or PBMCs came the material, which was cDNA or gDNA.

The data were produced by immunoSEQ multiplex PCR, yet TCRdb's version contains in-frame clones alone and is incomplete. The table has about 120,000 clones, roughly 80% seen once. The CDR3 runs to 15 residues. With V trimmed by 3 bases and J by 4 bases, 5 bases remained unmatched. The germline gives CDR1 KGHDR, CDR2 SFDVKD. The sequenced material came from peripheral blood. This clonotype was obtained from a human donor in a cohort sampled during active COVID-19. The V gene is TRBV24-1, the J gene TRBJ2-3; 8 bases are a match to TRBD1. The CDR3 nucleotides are TGTGCCACCAGTGATGGGCAGGGGGCCGCAGATACGCAGTATTTT. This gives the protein CATSDGQGAADTQYF.